The 22 T cell receptor beta chains presented below share a single source sample, sequenced in a study of PD-L1 blockade in urothelial cancer. Repertoires were generated with immunoSEQ multiplex PCR, while TCRdb's copy carries only in-frame clones and drops some. This table holds approximately 83,000 clones, less than 90% found once. The time point denotes: peripheral blood 6 weeks after treatment start. The sample here was PBMCs, taken around atezolizumab (anti-PD-L1) treatment. These receptors all stem from a man between 65 and 80 years old with urothelial cancer.

This clone was seen only once. The genes are TRBV7-9 and TRBJ2-3, with a possible D match to TRBD2 (5 bases). Looked up from germline, CDR1 is SEHNR and CDR2 is FQNEAQ (reference sequence). The CDR3 has 14 amino acids. V was clipped by 3 bases and J by 2 bases, with 9 bases between them. This CDR3 reads CASSFLGVTDTQYF. The CDR3 coding sequence is TGTGCCAGCAGCTTCCTCGGGGTCACAGATACGCAGTATTTT.

The chain is built from TRBV19 and TRBJ1-5; TRBD1 aligns across 8 bases. Germline CDR1 LNHDA, CDR2 SQIVND (reference sequence). The CDR3 loop spans 15 amino acids. The ends lost 4 bases at V and 1 base at J; junction bases unmatched: 3. CDR3 region: CASSTRQGSNQPQHF. CDR3 DNA sequence: TGTGCCAGTAGTACCCGACAGGGGAGCAATCAGCCCCAGCATTTT.

V usage is TRBV10-3 and J usage is TRBJ1-5; maybe TRBD1 (6 bases). Trimming cost V 8 bases and J 6 bases, with 14 bases left between them. This CDR3 has 13 residues. Germline V gives CDR1 ENHRY, CDR2 SYGVKD. The CDR3 sequence: CAISRGMSQPQHF. DNA of the CDR3: TGTGCCATCTCAAGGGGGATGAGTCAGCCCCAGCATTTT.

The chain uses TRBV19 and TRBJ2-1, with TRBD2 as a possible D gene (6 bases). Germline V gene data show CDR1 as LNHDA and CDR2 as SQIVND (reference sequence). Trimming removed 8 bases from V and 6 bases from J, with 14 bases in between. The CDR3 spans 13 residues. The CDR3: CASGNREFNEQFF. CDR3 bases: TGTGCCAGTGGAAACCGGGAGTTCAATGAGCAGTTCTTC.

The chain is built from TRBV4-1 and TRBJ2-7; TRBD1 agrees at 8 bases. Germline CDR1 is MGHRA and CDR2 is YSYEKL. CDR3 size: 15 residues. V trimming: 3 bases; J trimming: 3 bases; junction bases outside the gene matches: 7. This CDR3 reads CASSQQDREVYEQYF. In DNA, the CDR3 is TGCGCCAGCAGCCAGCAGGACAGGGAGGTCTACGAGCAGTACTTC.

This clone was seen a few times. The rearrangement uses TRBV19 and TRBJ1-1; D gene uncertain. The ends were cut back, 3 bases at V and 1 base at J, with 6 bases in the middle. The CDR3 spans 13 residues. CDR1 is LNHDA, CDR2 SQIVND, per germline (reference sequence). The CDR3 spells CASSIGKNTEAFF. CDR3 nucleotide sequence: TGTGCCAGTAGTATCGGGAAGAACACTGAAGCTTTCTTT.

This clone was observed a handful of times. The chain has TRBV7-2 and TRBJ2-1; TRBD1 matches 7 bases. CDR1 SGHTA and CDR2 FQGNSA come from the germline V gene. The CDR3 sequence is 15 residues long. The V gene end was trimmed by 5 bases and the J gene end by 3 bases; junction bases not matched to a gene: 7. The CDR3 bases are TGTGCCAGCAGCCCGGGGACAGCTAACTACAATGAGCAGTTCTTC. Translation gives CASSPGTANYNEQFF.

The rearrangement uses TRBV5-1 and TRBJ2-2; TRBD2 is a possible D gene (6 bases). The length of the CDR3 is 14 residues. Germline CDR1 SGHRS, CDR2 YFSETQ. Trimming stripped 4 bases from V and 2 bases from J, with 9 bases between. CDR3 in amino acids: CASSVGTNTGELFF. The CDR3 DNA follows: TGCGCCAGCAGCGTGGGGACTAACACCGGGGAGCTGTTTTTT.

This rearrangement joins TRBV5-5 to TRBJ2-3; no reliable D call. V was cut by 0 bases and J by 5 bases, with 7 bases left in between. This CDR3 is 13 amino acids long. Looked up from germline, CDR1 is SGHKS and CDR2 is YYEKEE (reference sequence). The CDR3 DNA reads TGTGCCAGCAGCTTGGTCCTAAAAGATACGCAGTATTTT. Translation: CASSLVLKDTQYF. Complete variable domain (other parts from reference TRBV5-5 and TRBJ2-3): DAGVTQSPTHLIKTRGQQVTLRCSPISGHKSVSWYQQVLGQGPQFIFQYYEKEERGRGNFPDRFSARQFPNYSSELNVNALLLGDSALYLCASSLVLKDTQYFGPGTRLTVL.

V usage is TRBV7-2 and J usage is TRBJ2-1; D is ambiguous. This CDR3 region has 11 residues. The ends were cut back, 2 bases at V and 10 bases at J, with 6 bases in the middle. Germline assignment: CDR1 SGHTA and CDR2 FQGNSA. The DNA of the CDR3 is TGTGCCAGCAGCTTAATATTCGAGCAGTTCTTC. Translating gives CASSLIFEQFF.

The J gene is TRBJ2-7, the V gene TRBV6-1; possibly TRBD2 for D (7 bases). CDR1 and CDR2 (germline): MNHNS, SASEGT. CDR3 length: 14 residues. Trimming took 10 bases from V and 6 from J, leaving 22 bases between them. CDR3 residues: CATKPSGEGGEQYF. The CDR3 bases are TGTGCCACCAAACCCTCGGGGGAGGGGGGCGAGCAGTACTTC.

The genes are TRBV16 and TRBJ1-1; D gene uncertain. Trimming took off 4 bases at V and 9 bases at J, with 15 bases between the two ends. The germline gives CDR1 KGHSY, CDR2 FQNENV. This CDR3 is built from 13 residues. The CDR3: CASSLRSNDQAFF. Here the CDR3 DNA reads TGTGCCAGCAGCCTGCGGTCAAACGATCAAGCTTTCTTT.

V gene TRBV19 combines with J gene TRBJ2-2; TRBD2 matches at 10 bases. The CDR3 covers 14 residues. Germline-derived CDR1 and CDR2 are LNHDA and SQIVND (reference sequence). After removal of 4 bases from V and 8 bases from J, the junction contained 4 bases not matched to a gene. The CDR3 coding sequence is TGTGCCAGTAGTACTAGCGGGAGTAGAGGGGAGCTGTTTTTT. This sequence encodes CASSTSGSRGELFF.

This clone was seen only a few times. The chain couples TRBV9 to TRBJ2-7, with 8 nucleotides matching TRBD2. CDR3 length equals 16 residues. Germline CDR1 and CDR2: SGDLS and YYNGEE. The ends lost 4 bases at V and 5 bases at J; junction bases unmatched: 14. The CDR3 here is CASSSHRGGGSDEQYF. CDR3 in DNA: TGTGCCAGCAGCTCCCACCGGGGGGGCGGGAGTGACGAGCAGTACTTC.

This CDR3 reads CASSSRQGAGNYGYTF. The CDR3 DNA reads as TGTGCCAGCAGTTCCCGACAGGGGGCTGGGAACTATGGCTACACCTTC. The chain carries TRBV6-5 and TRBJ1-2; 10 positions match TRBD1. V was pared by 4 bases and J by 2 bases, with 7 bases of the junction left unmatched. Germline-derived CDR1 and CDR2 are MNHEY and SVGAGI. The CDR3 is 16 amino acids.

This clone is a singleton in its sample. This chain connects TRBV5-1 to TRBJ2-1; 7 bases map to TRBD1. The CDR3 covers 16 residues. With V trimmed by 6 bases and J by 8 bases, 17 bases remained unmatched. Looked up from germline, CDR1 is SGHRS and CDR2 is YFSETQ. In DNA, the CDR3 is TGCGCCAGCACCAGGACAGGCACAGATGGGGGCGATGAGCAGTTCTTC. Residues: CASTRTGTDGGDEQFF.

The gene calls are TRBV9 and TRBJ2-3; TRBD2 matches at 8 bases. The CDR3 spans 13 residues. Trimming at V came to 5 bases and at J to 1 base, leaving 0 bases not matched to a gene. The germline V gene has CDR1 SGDLS and CDR2 YYNGEE. The CDR3: CASSSGGTDTQYF. CDR3 DNA sequence: TGTGCCAGCAGTAGCGGGGGCACAGATACGCAGTATTTT. Complete variable domain (other parts from reference TRBV9 and TRBJ2-3): DSGVTQTPKHLITATGQRVTLRCSPRSGDLSVYWYQQSLDQGLQFLIQYYNGEERAKGNILERFSAQQFPDLHSELNLSSLELGDSALYFCASSSGGTDTQYFGPGTRLTVL.

The V call is TRBV10-3, the J call TRBJ1-2; tentatively, D is TRBD1 (6 bases). Per the germline V gene, CDR1 is ENHRY and CDR2 is SYGVKD. The CDR3 runs 15 residues. Trimming took 7 bases from V and 4 from J, leaving 19 bases between them. CDR3 amino acids: CAITPSVADSYGYTF. In nucleotides, the CDR3 is TGTGCCATCACTCCTTCGGTGGCGGACAGCTATGGCTACACCTTC.

A note on this clone: An end of the junction does not agree with germline; a read error may underlie this. This chain joins TRBV7-7 and TRBJ2-7; 14 bases agree with TRBD2. Looked up from germline, CDR1 is SSHAT and CDR2 is FNYEAQ (reference sequence). The CDR3 is 14 residues long. The CDR3 is CASSPGLAGDEQYF. CDR3 sequence (DNA): TGTGCTAGCAGCCCGGGACTAGCGGGGGACGAGCAGTACTTC.

V and J are TRBV30 and TRBJ2-6; D gene ambiguous. V shed 0 bases and J shed 0 bases, with 3 bases lying between them. The CDR3 has 14 residues. The V gene's germline CDR1 is GTSNPN and CDR2 SVGIG (reference sequence). The CDR3 bases are TGTGCCTGGAGTGTCCTCTCTGGGGCCAACGTCCTGACTTTC. Translated: CAWSVLSGANVLTF. Full variable domain (rest looked up from reference TRBV30 and TRBJ2-6): SQTIHQWPATLVQPVGSPLSLECTVEGTSNPNLYWYRQAAGRGLQLLFYSVGIGQISSEVPQNLSASRPQDRQFILSSKKLLLSDSGFYLCAWSVLSGANVLTFGAGSRLTVL.

The V and J genes are TRBV19 and TRBJ1-2, with unresolved D. V lost 8 bases and J 2 bases, leaving 6 bases between the germline ends. CDR3 length: 11 residues. Germline V CDR1 and CDR2: LNHDA, SQIVND (reference sequence). CDR3: CASAGNYGYTF. As DNA, the CDR3 is TGTGCCAGTGCCGGGAACTATGGCTACACCTTC.

In its sample, this clone was seen a few times. The V call is TRBV7-8, the J call TRBJ2-1; the D gene is possibly TRBD2 (6 bases). This CDR3 spans 12 amino acids. The V end was cut by 5 bases, the J end by 7 bases, with 9 bases between. Germline V gene data show CDR1 as SGHVS and CDR2 as FQNEAQ. CDR3 loop: CASSQSGNEQFF. CDR3 nucleotide sequence: TGTGCCAGCAGCCAGAGCGGGAATGAGCAGTTCTTC.